Listed below are T cell receptor beta chains from one sample, sequenced in a study of blood T cell repertoires in COVID-19. Libraries were prepared by immunoSEQ multiplex PCR; TCRdb keeps only in-frame clonotypes and omits some of them. This sample has about 190,000 clones, with 78% found just once. Sequenced input: peripheral blood. These receptors were collected from a woman of 80 years or more with active or convalescent COVID-19. Each CDR3 is given with its conserved first and last residue. D genes are given only for firm matches. Size is omitted from some rows. Given values are once, few, many or a class for expanded clones.

j_call | cdr3_length | v_call | d_call | clone_size | cdr3_nt | cdr3_aa
TRBJ1-4 | 13 | TRBV6-4 | . | . | TGTGCCAGAGCTGAGGGCACTAATGAAAAACTGTTTTTT | CARAEGTNEKLFF
TRBJ1-1 | 16 | TRBV7-9 | TRBD1 | few | TGTGCCAGCAGCCGAGTCTCCCCGGGACAGTACACTGAAGCTTTCTTT | CASSRVSPGQYTEAFF
TRBJ2-5 | 14 | TRBV7-2 | . | . | TGTGCCAGCCCCGCCGGGACAAACCAAGAGACCCAGTACTTC | CASPAGTNQETQYF
TRBJ1-6 | 13 | TRBV30 | . | . | TGTGCCTGGTCGGGAAGCTATAATTCACCCCTCCACTTT | CAWSGSYNSPLHF
TRBJ2-5 | 18 | TRBV3-1/TRBV3-2 | TRBD2 | . | TGTGCCAGCAGCCCCTCTTTGGGTAGCGGGGGCGTGGGGGAGACCCAGTACTTC | CASSPSLGSGGVGETQYF
TRBJ2-3 | 16 | TRBV2 | . | . | TGTGCCAGCAGTGAAGCGCTTCTACTAAGCACAGATACGCAGTATTTT | CASSEALLLSTDTQYF
TRBJ2-5 | 13 | TRBV7-2 | . | . | TGTGCCAGCAGCTTCGGCGGAGAAGAGACCCAGTACTTC | CASSFGGEETQYF
TRBJ2-7 | 15 | TRBV5-4 | TRBD1 | . | TGTGCCAGCAGCTTGGGTGGGACAGGGACCTACGAGCAGTACTTC | CASSLGGTGTYEQYF
TRBJ2-3 | 16 | TRBV28 | . | . | TGTGCCAGCAGTCCAGTGGTCCACACGCCCTCAGATACGCAGTATTTT | CASSPVVHTPSDTQYF
TRBJ2-1 | 19 | TRBV5-1 | TRBD2 | . | TGCGCCAGCAGTGGGACTAGCGGGGGCTCACGGGGCTCCTACAATGAGCAGTTCTTC | CASSGTSGGSRGSYNEQFF
TRBJ2-2 | 16 | TRBV14 | . | . | TGTGCCAGCAGCCATGAGAGGAGTTGGAACACCGGGGAGCTGTTTTTT | CASSHERSWNTGELFF
TRBJ1-2 | 12 | TRBV25-1 | TRBD1 | once | TGTGCCTCCAGGGGGACAGGTAGTGGCTACACCTTC | CASRGTGSGYTF
TRBJ1-6 | 13 | TRBV7-2 | . | . | TGTGCCAGCAGCTTACAGGGTTTTCCACCCCTCCACTTT | CASSLQGFPPLHF
TRBJ1-5 | 12 | TRBV28 | TRBD1 | few | TGTGCCACCAACGACAGGGTTCAGCCCCAGCATTTT | CATNDRVQPQHF
TRBJ2-2 | 15 | TRBV2 | . | . | TGTGCCAGCAGTGGGACCCTCGGGGAAGCCGGGGAGCTGTTTTTT | CASSGTLGEAGELFF
TRBJ2-3 | 17 | TRBV25-1 | TRBD2 | . | TGTGCCAGCAGTGAGGCTAGCGGGAGATCTAGCACAGATACGCAGTATTTT | CASSEASGRSSTDTQYF
TRBJ2-6 | 14 | TRBV5-1 | . | . | TGCGCCAGCAGCTTGCGTTCTGGGGCCAACGTCCTGACTTTC | CASSLRSGANVLTF
TRBJ1-5 | 13 | TRBV2 | . | few | TGTGCCAGCAGCCGGGACAAAGGTCAGCCCCAGCATTTT | CASSRDKGQPQHF
TRBJ2-5 | 13 | TRBV5-1 | . | . | TGCGCCAGCAGCTTGGCCCTCCAAGAGACCCAGTACTTC | CASSLALQETQYF
TRBJ2-1 | 16 | TRBV4-2 | TRBD2 | . | TGTGCCAGCAGCCCCGACACTAGCGGCTCCTACAATGAGCAGTTCTTC | CASSPDTSGSYNEQFF
TRBJ1-3 | 15 | TRBV28 | . | few | TGTGCCAGCAGCAACGACATCGCCTCTGGAAACACCATATATTTT | CASSNDIASGNTIYF
TRBJ2-7 | 16 | TRBV18 | TRBD1 | once | TGTGCCAGCTCACCACTGGGGGGACAGGGGCTATACGAGCAGTACTTC | CASSPLGGQGLYEQYF
TRBJ2-7 | 14 | TRBV20-1 | . | . | TGCAGTGCTAGTCCGGGAACCCCTACCTACGAGCAGTACTTC | CSASPGTPTYEQYF
TRBJ1-2 | 14 | TRBV7-9 | . | . | TGTGCCAGCACCCTTACCCTGGACAGTGATGGCTACACCTTC | CASTLTLDSDGYTF
TRBJ1-2 | 13 | TRBV19 | TRBD1 | . | TGTGCCAGTACCACGACAGGGGGCGATGGCTACACCTTC | CASTTTGGDGYTF
TRBJ2-3 | 14 | TRBV7-9 | . | . | TGTGCCAGCAGCTTAGTCGCCCGGGGGGATACGCAGTATTTT | CASSLVARGDTQYF
TRBJ2-5 | 15 | TRBV4-1 | . | . | TGCGCCAGCAGCCAAACTACCGACAGGCGAGAGACCCAGTACTTC | CASSQTTDRRETQYF
TRBJ1-1 | 15 | TRBV7-6 | TRBD1 | . | TGTGCCAGCAGCTTAAGGGCAGGGGGCAACACTGAAGCTTTCTTT | CASSLRAGGNTEAFF
TRBJ2-7 | 15 | TRBV5-5 | TRBD1 | . | TGTGCCAGCAGCTTGGAGGGACAGGCGGCCTACGAGCAGTACTTC | CASSLEGQAAYEQYF
TRBJ1-2 | 13 | TRBV2 | . | . | TGTGCCAGCAGCGAACAGGGTTTTGGTGGCTACACCTTC | CASSEQGFGGYTF
TRBJ2-5 | 15 | TRBV7-8 | TRBD2 | . | TGTGCCAGCAGCATACTTACGGGGGGGCGGGAGACCCAGTACTTC | CASSILTGGRETQYF
TRBJ1-2 | 13 | TRBV27 | . | . | TGTGCCAGCAGTTGGTCAGGGAACTATGGCTACACCTTC | CASSWSGNYGYTF
TRBJ2-1 | 16 | TRBV6-2/TRBV6-3 | TRBD2 | . | TGTGCCAGCAGTACCCGAAGCGGGGGGCATTACAATGAGCAGTTCTTC | CASSTRSGGHYNEQFF
TRBJ1-1 | 14 | TRBV5-1 | TRBD1 | . | TGCGCCAGCAGCCCCCAGGGGGTGGAAACTGAAGCTTTCTTT | CASSPQGVETEAFF
TRBJ1-3 | 15 | TRBV28 | . | . | TGTGCCAGCGAGGACTCAAGGGAAGCTGGAAACACCATATATTTT | CASEDSREAGNTIYF
TRBJ2-2 | 17 | TRBV7-6 | . | . | TGTGCCAGCAGCTTAGCGCGGCATAAGAATAGGTTCGGGGAGCTGTTTTTT | CASSLARHKNRFGELFF
TRBJ1-5 | 16 | TRBV7-8 | . | . | TGTGCCAGCAGCCCCGGGACTGATTATAGCAATCAGCCCCAGCATTTT | CASSPGTDYSNQPQHF
TRBJ2-1 | 15 | TRBV18 | TRBD2 | once | TGTGCCAGCTCACCACCGTCTAGCGGAGGGCATGAGCAGTTCTTC | CASSPPSSGGHEQFF
TRBJ2-1 | 17 | TRBV27 | TRBD2 | . | TGTGCCAGCAGTTTAGGGGTATATGGTAGCGGGAGGTCGGGGCAGTTCTTC | CASSLGVYGSGRSGQFF
TRBJ1-1 | 18 | TRBV5-8 | TRBD1 | . | TGTGCCAGCAGCTATACACCGACAGGGAGGCCAATGAACACTGAAGCTTTCTTT | CASSYTPTGRPMNTEAFF
TRBJ1-3 | 14 | TRBV7-9 | . | . | TGTGCCAGCAGCATTGACAACTCTGGAAACACCATATATTTT | CASSIDNSGNTIYF
TRBJ1-1 | 14 | TRBV7-9 | TRBD1 | . | TGTGCCAGCAGCTTTGACAGGGTGAGGACTGAAGCTTTCTTT | CASSFDRVRTEAFF
TRBJ1-5 | 14 | TRBV28 | . | few | TGTGCCAGCAGTTTTCACCAGGCTCCGAGGCCCCAGCATTTT | CASSFHQAPRPQHF
TRBJ1-5 | 16 | TRBV6-2/TRBV6-3 | TRBD1 | few | TGTGCCAGCAGCCGGGACAGGGACCTTAGCAATCAGCCCCAGCATTTT | CASSRDRDLSNQPQHF
TRBJ2-2 | 14 | TRBV27 | . | . | TGTGCCAGCCTTAAGAGGGTGAACACCGGGGAGCTGTTTTTT | CASLKRVNTGELFF
TRBJ2-7 | 14 | TRBV6-1 | . | . | TGTGCCAGCAGTGAATCTGGGGGCCCCTACGAGCAGTACTTC | CASSESGGPYEQYF